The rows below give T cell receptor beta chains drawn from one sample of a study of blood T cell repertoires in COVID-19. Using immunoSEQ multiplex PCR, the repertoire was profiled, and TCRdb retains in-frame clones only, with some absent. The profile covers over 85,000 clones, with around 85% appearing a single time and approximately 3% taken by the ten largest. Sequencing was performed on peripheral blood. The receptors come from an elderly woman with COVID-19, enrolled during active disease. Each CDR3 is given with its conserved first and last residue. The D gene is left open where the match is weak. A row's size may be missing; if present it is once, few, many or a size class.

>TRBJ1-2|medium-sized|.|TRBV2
CASSRIPGANYGYTF
TGTGCCAGCAGCCGCATACCCGGAGCTAACTATGGCTACACCTTC
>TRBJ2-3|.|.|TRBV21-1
CASSTGLAGAEKARGTDTQYF
TGTGCCAGCAGCACCGGACTAGCGGGAGCGGAAAAGGCACGGGGCACAGATACGCAGTATTTT
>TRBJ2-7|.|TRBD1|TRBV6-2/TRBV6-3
CASSPGPGQGVEQYF
TGTGCCAGCAGTCCCGGACCGGGACAGGGGGTCGAGCAGTACTTC
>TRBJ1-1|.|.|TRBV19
CASSITGSGTEAFF
TGTGCCAGTAGTATCACAGGGTCCGGCACTGAAGCTTTCTTT
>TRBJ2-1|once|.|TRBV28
CASSLPLKSTKNEQFF
TGTGCCAGCAGTTTGCCACTAAAGTCGACTAAGAATGAGCAGTTCTTC
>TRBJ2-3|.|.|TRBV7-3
CASSLFGPTDTQYF
TGTGCCAGCAGCTTATTTGGCCCCACAGATACGCAGTATTTT
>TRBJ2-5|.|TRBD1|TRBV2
CASRNDRGKVETQYF
TGTGCCAGCAGGAATGACAGGGGGAAAGTGGAGACCCAGTACTTC
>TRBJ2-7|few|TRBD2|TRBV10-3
CAIGSGGLSYEQYF
TGTGCCATCGGTAGCGGGGGGCTTTCCTACGAGCAGTACTTC
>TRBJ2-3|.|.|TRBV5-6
CASSSGGTDTQYF
TGTGCCAGCAGCTCTGGAGGAACAGATACGCAGTATTTT
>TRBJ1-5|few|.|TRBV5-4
CASSLGHLNQPQHF
TGTGCCAGCAGCTTGGGACACCTCAATCAGCCCCAGCATTTT
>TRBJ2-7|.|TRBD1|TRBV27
CASRTPGTGINEQYF
TGTGCCAGCAGGACCCCCGGGACAGGTATCAACGAGCAGTACTTC
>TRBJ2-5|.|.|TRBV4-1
CASSPPFNIGGETQYF
TGCGCCAGCAGCCCACCCTTCAACATAGGCGGGGAGACCCAGTACTTC
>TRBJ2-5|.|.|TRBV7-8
CASSLGGQYQETQYF
TGTGCCAGCAGCTTAGGAGGACAGTACCAAGAGACCCAGTACTTC
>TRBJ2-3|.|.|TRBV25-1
CASSEYTARDTQYF
TGTGCCAGCAGTGAATATACCGCACGGGATACGCAGTATTTT
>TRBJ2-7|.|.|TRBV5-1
CASRHPAGYEQYF
TGCGCCAGCCGCCACCCCGCCGGGTACGAGCAGTACTTC
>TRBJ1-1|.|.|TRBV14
CASSQGPVRAEAFF
TGTGCCAGCAGCCAAGGGCCCGTGAGGGCTGAAGCTTTCTTT
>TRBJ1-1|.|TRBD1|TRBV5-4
CASSSGQGENTEAFF
TGTGCCAGCAGCTCCGGACAGGGGGAGAACACTGAAGCTTTCTTT
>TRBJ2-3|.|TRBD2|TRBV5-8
CASSLARLAGGNTDTQYF
TGTGCCAGCAGCTTGGCCCGGCTAGCGGGGGGAAACACAGATACGCAGTATTTT
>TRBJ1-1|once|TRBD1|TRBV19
CASSTRQGNTEAFF
TGTGCCAGTAGTACACGACAGGGGAACACTGAAGCTTTCTTT
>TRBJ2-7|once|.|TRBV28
CASIPPGGPYEQYF
TGTGCCAGCATTCCCCCCGGAGGCCCCTACGAGCAGTACTTC
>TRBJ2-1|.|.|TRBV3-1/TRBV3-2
CASSHEWGRLEQFF
TGTGCCAGCAGCCACGAATGGGGGAGGCTTGAGCAGTTCTTC
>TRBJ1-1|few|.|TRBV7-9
CASSLRGSEAFF
TGTGCCAGCAGCTTAAGGGGTTCTGAAGCTTTCTTT
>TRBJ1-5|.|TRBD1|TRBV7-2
CANSRGQAHQPQHF
TGTGCCAACAGCCGGGGACAGGCCCATCAGCCCCAGCATTTT